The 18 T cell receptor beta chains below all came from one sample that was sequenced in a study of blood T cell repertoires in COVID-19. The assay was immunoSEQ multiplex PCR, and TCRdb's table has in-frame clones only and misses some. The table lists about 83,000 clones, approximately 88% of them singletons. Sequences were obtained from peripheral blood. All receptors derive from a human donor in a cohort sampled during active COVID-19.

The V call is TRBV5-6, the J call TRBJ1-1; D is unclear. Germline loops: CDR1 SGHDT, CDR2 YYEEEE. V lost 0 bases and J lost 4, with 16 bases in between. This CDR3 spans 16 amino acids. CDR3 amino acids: CASSLAGGGWGTEAFF. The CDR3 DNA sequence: TGTGCCAGCAGCTTGGCTGGAGGAGGGTGGGGCACTGAAGCTTTCTTT.

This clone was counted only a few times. The CDR3 DNA reads as TGTGCCAGCAGCCAGACAGACGGTGAGCAGTACTTC. This gives the protein CASSQTDGEQYF. The chain uses TRBV7-8 and TRBJ2-7, with a weak D call TRBD1 (5 bases). Trimming removed 5 bases from V and 7 bases from J, with 12 bases in between. The CDR3 is 12 residues long. Germline V gene sequence: CDR1 SGHVS, CDR2 FQNEAQ.

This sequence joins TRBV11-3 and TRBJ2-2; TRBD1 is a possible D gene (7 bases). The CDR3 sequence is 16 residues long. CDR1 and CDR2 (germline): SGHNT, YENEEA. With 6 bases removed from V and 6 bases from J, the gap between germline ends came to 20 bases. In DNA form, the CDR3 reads TGTGCCAGCAGTCTGTCCGGAGGGGGCGGATCCGGGGAGCTGTTTTTT. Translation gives CASSLSGGGGSGELFF.

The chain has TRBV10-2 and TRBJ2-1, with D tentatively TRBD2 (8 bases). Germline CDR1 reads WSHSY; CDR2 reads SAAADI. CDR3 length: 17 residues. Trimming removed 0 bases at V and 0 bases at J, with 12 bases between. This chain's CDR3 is CASSESTGTSSYNEQFF. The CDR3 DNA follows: TGCGCCAGCAGTGAGTCGACAGGGACTAGCTCCTACAATGAGCAGTTCTTC.

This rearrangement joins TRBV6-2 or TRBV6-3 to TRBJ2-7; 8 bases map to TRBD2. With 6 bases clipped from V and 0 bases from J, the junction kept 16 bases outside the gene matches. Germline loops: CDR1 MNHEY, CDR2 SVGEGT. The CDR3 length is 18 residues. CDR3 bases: TGTGCCAGCAGCGCCTATGTCGGTAGCGGGGCGAGCTCCTACGAGCAGTACTTC. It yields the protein CASSAYVGSGASSYEQYF.

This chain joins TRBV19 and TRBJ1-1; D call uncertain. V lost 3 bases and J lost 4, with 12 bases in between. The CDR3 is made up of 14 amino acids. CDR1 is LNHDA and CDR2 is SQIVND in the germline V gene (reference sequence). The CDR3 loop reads CASSISRGITEAFF. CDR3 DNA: TGTGCCAGTAGTATCTCCCGGGGAATCACTGAAGCTTTCTTT.

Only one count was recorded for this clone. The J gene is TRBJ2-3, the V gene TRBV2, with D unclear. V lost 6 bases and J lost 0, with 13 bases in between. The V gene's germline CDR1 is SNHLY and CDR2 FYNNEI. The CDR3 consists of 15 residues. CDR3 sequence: CASRRQTASTDTQYF. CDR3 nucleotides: TGTGCCAGCAGGCGACAAACCGCTAGCACAGATACGCAGTATTTT.

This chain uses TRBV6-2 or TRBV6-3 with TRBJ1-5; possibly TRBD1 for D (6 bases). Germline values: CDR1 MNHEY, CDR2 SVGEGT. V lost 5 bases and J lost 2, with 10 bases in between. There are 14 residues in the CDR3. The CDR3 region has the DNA TGTGCCAGCAGTCTGACAGGCGGCAATCAGCCCCAGCATTTT. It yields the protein CASSLTGGNQPQHF.

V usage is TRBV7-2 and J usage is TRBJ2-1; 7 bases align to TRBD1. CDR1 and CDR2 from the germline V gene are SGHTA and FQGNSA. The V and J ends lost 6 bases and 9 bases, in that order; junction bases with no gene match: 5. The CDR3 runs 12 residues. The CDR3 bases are TGTGCCAGCAGTGACAGGGTGGGTGAGCAGTTCTTC. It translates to CASSDRVGEQFF.

The CDR3: CASSDRGTDTQYF. The CDR3 DNA reads as TGTGCCAGCAGTGACCGGGGAACAGATACGCAGTATTTT. The chain employs TRBV2 and TRBJ2-3, with D possibly TRBD2 on 5 matching bases. The CDR3 length is 13 residues. CDR1 is SNHLY and CDR2 is FYNNEI in the germline V gene. Trimming took 3 bases from V and 3 from J, leaving 7 bases between them.

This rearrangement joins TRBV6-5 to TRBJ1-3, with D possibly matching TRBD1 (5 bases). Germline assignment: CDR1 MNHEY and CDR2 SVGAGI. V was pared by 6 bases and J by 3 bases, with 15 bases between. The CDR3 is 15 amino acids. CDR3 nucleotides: TGTGCCAGCAGAGATGGGGGACTCGGTGGAAACACCATATATTTT. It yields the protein CASRDGGLGGNTIYF.

The CDR3 nucleotides are TGTGCCAGCAGCTTTCCGGGACATGTAAAGGAAAATGAGCAGTTCTTC. This codes for CASSFPGHVKENEQFF. J is TRBJ2-1 and V is TRBV9, with D perhaps TRBD1 (6 bases). The V end was cut by 4 bases, the J end by 7 bases, with 21 bases between. This CDR3 comprises 16 residues. Germline-derived CDR1 and CDR2 are SGDLS and YYNGEE.

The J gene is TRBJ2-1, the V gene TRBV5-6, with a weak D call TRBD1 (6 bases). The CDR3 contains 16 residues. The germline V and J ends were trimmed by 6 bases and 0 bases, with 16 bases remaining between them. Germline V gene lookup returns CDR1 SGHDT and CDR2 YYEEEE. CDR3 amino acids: CASNPAGAHSYNEQFF. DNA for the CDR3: TGTGCCAGCAACCCGGCAGGGGCCCACTCCTACAATGAGCAGTTCTTC.

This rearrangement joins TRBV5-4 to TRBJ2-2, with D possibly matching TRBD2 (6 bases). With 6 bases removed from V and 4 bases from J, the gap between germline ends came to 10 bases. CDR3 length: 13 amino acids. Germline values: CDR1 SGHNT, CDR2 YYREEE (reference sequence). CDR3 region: CASKEGPTGELFF. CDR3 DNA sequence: TGTGCCAGCAAGGAGGGCCCCACCGGGGAGCTGTTTTTT.

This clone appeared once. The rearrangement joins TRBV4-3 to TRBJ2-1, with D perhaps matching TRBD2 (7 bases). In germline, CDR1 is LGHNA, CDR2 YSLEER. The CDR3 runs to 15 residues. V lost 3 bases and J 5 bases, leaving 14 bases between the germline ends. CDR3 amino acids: CASSQEGGLNNEQFF. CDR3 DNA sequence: TGCGCCAGCAGCCAGGAGGGGGGACTAAACAATGAGCAGTTCTTC.

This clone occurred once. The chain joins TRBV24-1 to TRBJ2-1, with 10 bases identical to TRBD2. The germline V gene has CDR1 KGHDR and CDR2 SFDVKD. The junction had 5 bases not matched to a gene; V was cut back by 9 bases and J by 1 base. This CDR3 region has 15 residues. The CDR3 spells CATAAGLASYNEQFF. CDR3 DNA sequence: TGTGCCACCGCAGCGGGACTAGCGTCCTACAATGAGCAGTTCTTC.

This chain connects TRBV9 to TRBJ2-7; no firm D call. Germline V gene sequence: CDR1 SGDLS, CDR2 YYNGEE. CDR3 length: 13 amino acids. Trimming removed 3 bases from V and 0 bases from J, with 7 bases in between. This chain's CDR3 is CASSAQLSYEQYF. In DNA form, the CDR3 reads TGTGCCAGCAGCGCCCAACTCTCCTACGAGCAGTACTTC.

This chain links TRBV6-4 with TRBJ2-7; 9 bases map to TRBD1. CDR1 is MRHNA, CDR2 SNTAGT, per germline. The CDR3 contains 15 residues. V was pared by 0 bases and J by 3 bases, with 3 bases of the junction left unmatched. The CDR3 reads CASSDSDRGNYEQYF. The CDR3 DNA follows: TGTGCCAGCAGTGACTCAGACAGGGGGAACTACGAGCAGTACTTC.